The 24 T cell receptor beta chains listed next were all sequenced from one sample in a study of blood T cell repertoires in COVID-19. This table comes from immunoSEQ multiplex PCR, and its TCRdb copy is limited to in-frame clones, with some not included. Here the sample spans about 190,000 clones, roughly 89% being singletons. Sequenced: peripheral blood. All receptors derive from a man aged 50 to 59 with acute or convalescent COVID-19.

The chain carries TRBV7-8 and TRBJ2-7, with TRBD2 matching 8 bases. Germline loops: CDR1 SGHVS, CDR2 FQNEAQ. V was pared by 3 bases and J by 2 bases, with 9 bases of the junction left unmatched. The CDR3 consists of 16 residues. CDR3 loop: CASSFYAPGGPYEQYF. Written as DNA, the CDR3 is TGTGCCAGCAGCTTCTATGCTCCGGGAGGGCCCTACGAGCAGTACTTC.

The V and J genes are TRBV2 and TRBJ2-5; D is undetermined. Germline V gene data show CDR1 as SNHLY and CDR2 as FYNNEI. CDR3 length: 14 amino acids. V was clipped by 7 bases and J by 0 bases, with 12 bases between them. The CDR3: CASTPQEDQETQYF. CDR3 sequence (DNA): TGTGCCAGCACCCCCCAGGAAGACCAAGAGACCCAGTACTTC. The whole variable domain, remainder taken from reference TRBV2 and TRBJ2-5, is EPEVTQTPSHQVTQMGQEVILRCVPISNHLYFYWYRQILGQKVEFLVSFYNNEISEKSEIFDDQFSVERPDGSNFTLKIRSTKLEDSAMYFCASTPQEDQETQYFGPGTRLLVL.

There are a few counts of this clone. This chain joins TRBV5-6 and TRBJ1-2, with D possibly matching TRBD1 (5 bases). V lost 4 bases, J lost 4 bases, and 14 bases lay in between. Germline V lookup: CDR1 SGHDT, CDR2 YYEEEE. The CDR3 extends over 14 amino acids. The CDR3 nucleotides are TGTGCCAGCAGCGGTACAGGTCCCTTCTATGGCTACACCTTC. It yields the protein CASSGTGPFYGYTF.

The rearrangement links TRBV19 to TRBJ2-1; tentative D call: TRBD2 (5 bases). The CDR3 extends over 14 amino acids. V shed 6 bases and J shed 5 bases, with 14 bases lying between them. The germline V gene encodes CDR1 LNHDA and CDR2 SQIVND (reference sequence). Here the CDR3 reads CASRPLDGDNEQFF. The CDR3 DNA is TGTGCCAGTAGACCACTCGACGGGGACAATGAGCAGTTCTTC.

This clone has only one observation. The genes are TRBV9 and TRBJ1-4, with no clear D. V shed 4 bases and J shed 4 bases, with 11 bases lying between them. The germline V gene encodes CDR1 SGDLS and CDR2 YYNGEE. This CDR3 spans 14 amino acids. The CDR3 DNA reads TGTGCCAGCAGCCCACAAAGAGGTAATGAAAAACTGTTTTTT. This gives the protein CASSPQRGNEKLFF.

The CDR3 is CASSRFRDRGFAEAFF. For the CDR3, the DNA is TGTGCCAGCAGCCGTTTCCGGGACAGGGGTTTCGCTGAAGCTTTCTTT. J is TRBJ1-1 and V is TRBV14, with TRBD1 matching 10 bases. V gave up 4 bases and J gave up 6 bases; unmatched junction bases: 11. The CDR3 sequence is 16 residues long. The germline CDR1 and CDR2 sequences are SGHDN and FVKESK.

The V and J genes are TRBV7-9 and TRBJ2-1; TRBD2 is a possible D gene (6 bases). This CDR3 has 13 amino acids. From germline, CDR1 is SEHNR and CDR2 FQNEAQ (reference sequence). V was cut by 5 bases and J by 3 bases, with 8 bases left in between. The CDR3 spells CASSPGSYNEQFF. DNA for the CDR3: TGTGCCAGCAGCCCCGGGAGCTACAATGAGCAGTTCTTC.

The gene calls are TRBV23-1 and TRBJ2-7; 8 nucleotides match TRBD1. TRBV23-1 is an ORF, and what it does is uncertain. The CDR3 length is 15 residues. V trimming: 5 bases; J trimming: 5 bases; junction bases outside the gene matches: 11. The CDR3 nucleotides read TGCGCCAGCAGTTTTCCGGGACAGGCTTTGCACGAGCAGTACGTC. Translating it yields CASSFPGQALHEQYV.

The chain uses TRBV7-9 and TRBJ2-5; D perhaps matches TRBD2 (6 bases). Germline assignment: CDR1 SEHNR and CDR2 FQNEAQ (reference sequence). The CDR3 is 13 amino acids. V was cut by 4 bases and J by 3 bases, with 9 bases left in between. CDR3 in amino acids: CASSSGLEETQYF. The DNA for the CDR3 is TGTGCCAGCAGCTCGGGACTCGAAGAGACCCAGTACTTC.

The V gene is TRBV5-1, the J gene TRBJ1-6; D is unresolved. The CDR3 length is 13 residues. In germline, CDR1 is SGHRS, CDR2 YFSETQ. Between the trimmed V and J ends, which lost 0 bases and 8 bases, there was a span of 6 bases. The CDR3 region has the DNA TGCGCCAGCAGCTTGGCCGCGGATTCACCCCTCCACTTT. This encodes CASSLAADSPLHF.

The gene calls are TRBV4-2 and TRBJ2-5, with D possibly TRBD1 on 6 matching bases. The CDR3 runs to 16 residues. The V gene lost 5 bases and the J gene lost 5 bases, with 21 bases spanning the gap. CDR1 and CDR2 (germline): LGHNA, YNFKEQ. CDR3 sequence: CASSLEDSPLGETQYF. For the CDR3, the DNA is TGTGCCAGCAGCTTGGAGGACAGTCCCCTGGGGGAGACCCAGTACTTC.

The chain couples TRBV6-5 to TRBJ2-2; D remains ambiguous. This CDR3 contains 15 residues. V was cut by 2 bases and J by 2 bases, with 9 bases left in between. CDR1 MNHEY and CDR2 SVGAGI come from the germline V gene. The CDR3 nucleotides read TGTGCCAGCAGTTACGACTTCTTTAACACCGGGGAGCTGTTTTTT. Protein sequence: CASSYDFFNTGELFF.

This rearrangement joins TRBV10-3 to TRBJ2-7; 9 bases match TRBD2. V lost 0 bases, J lost 6 bases, and 12 bases stayed unmatched. Germline loops: CDR1 ENHRY, CDR2 SYGVKD. The CDR3 extends over 17 amino acids. The CDR3 loop reads CAISESRLWREGSEQYF. CDR3 nucleotides: TGTGCCATCAGTGAGTCGAGGTTATGGCGGGAGGGGAGCGAGCAGTACTTC.

The V gene is TRBV5-5, the J gene TRBJ2-3; TRBD2 matches at 7 bases. V lost 4 bases, J lost 1 base, and 0 bases stayed unmatched. Per germline, CDR1 SGHKS and CDR2 YYEKEE (reference sequence). The CDR3 length is 13 residues. The CDR3 sequence is CASSGGGTDTQYF. The CDR3, as DNA: TGTGCCAGCAGCGGGGGGGGCACAGATACGCAGTATTTT. The full variable domain, with the rest looked up from reference TRBV5-5 and TRBJ2-3, is DAGVTQSPTHLIKTRGQQVTLRCSPISGHKSVSWYQQVLGQGPQFIFQYYEKEERGRGNFPDRFSARQFPNYSSELNVNALLLGDSALYLCASSGGGTDTQYFGPGTRLTVL.

The chain combines TRBV3-1 (or the pseudogene TRBV3-2) with TRBJ1-6; 7 bases agree with TRBD1. This CDR3 has 17 residues. The V segment lost 0 bases and the J segment 16 bases; nucleotides outside the gene matches: 18. Germline-derived CDR1 and CDR2 are LGHDT and YNNKEL (reference sequence). CDR3 protein: CASSQDPTGAAPRSLHF. The CDR3 region has the DNA TGTGCCAGCAGCCAAGATCCTACAGGGGCGGCCCCACGTAGTCTCCACTTT.

This clone was seen a single time. The chain has TRBV12-3 or TRBV12-4 and TRBJ1-3; a possible D gene is TRBD1 (6 bases). The CDR3 sequence is 13 residues long. Deletions cut 2 bases from V and 7 bases from J, with 9 bases between. The CDR3 nucleotides are TGTGCCAGCAGTTTATCAGGGGACAACACCATATATTTT. It is translated as CASSLSGDNTIYF.

The rearrangement links TRBV7-9 to TRBJ2-4; D is unresolved. This CDR3 spans 18 amino acids. CDR1 SEHNR and CDR2 FQNEAQ come from the germline V gene (reference sequence). The V and J ends lost 5 bases and 2 bases respectively, with 22 bases between them. The CDR3 DNA reads as TGTGCCAGCAGCCTTCTCGGCCCCAGGCGCCGGCCCAAAAACATTCAGTACTTC. Translated: CASSLLGPRRRPKNIQYF.

J is TRBJ2-3 and V is TRBV9; 8 positions match TRBD2. There are 17 residues in the CDR3. Unmatched junction bases numbered 9, after V lost 2 bases and J lost 1 base. Germline CDR1 and CDR2: SGDLS and YYNGEE. CDR3 region: CASSVSLADRGTDTQYF. Here the CDR3 DNA reads TGTGCCAGCAGCGTCTCACTAGCGGATAGGGGCACAGATACGCAGTATTTT.

About this clone itself: The same CDR3 also results from other DNA sequences found in this sample. In DNA form, the CDR3 reads TGTGCCAGCAGCTTACGGGGGAGCTCCTACAATGAGCAGTTCTTC. Translated: CASSLRGSSYNEQFF. V is TRBV7-9 and J is TRBJ2-1; D is possibly TRBD2 (6 bases). Trimming removed 2 bases from V and 0 bases from J, with 8 bases in between. The CDR3 has 15 amino acids. Per germline, CDR1 SEHNR and CDR2 FQNEAQ (reference sequence).

This sequence joins TRBV28 and TRBJ1-5; D perhaps matches TRBD1 (5 bases). V gave up 6 bases and J gave up 6 bases, with 15 bases separating them. CDR3 length: 14 amino acids. Germline CDR1 and CDR2: MDHEN and SYDVKM. The CDR3 coding sequence is TGTGCCAGCAGCTTAACATGGGGCAGTCAGCCCCAGCATTTT. This codes for CASSLTWGSQPQHF.

The chain recombines TRBV28 with TRBJ2-3; 8 positions agree with TRBD2. Germline V lookup: CDR1 MDHEN, CDR2 SYDVKM. V shed 5 bases, J shed 3 bases, and the junction held 7 bases outside the gene matches. The CDR3 length is 15 residues. CDR3 sequence: CASSAGTSLTDTQYF. CDR3 DNA: TGTGCCAGCAGTGCCGGGACTAGTTTGACAGATACGCAGTATTTT.

The chain joins TRBV7-9 to TRBJ2-3; 11 bases match TRBD2. V dropped 5 bases and J dropped 2; count of bases not matched to a gene: 3. CDR1 is SEHNR and CDR2 is FQNEAQ in the germline V gene (reference sequence). The CDR3 runs 15 residues. The CDR3 nucleotides are TGTGCCAGCAGCCGGGGACTAGCGGACACAGATACGCAGTATTTT. Amino acid sequence: CASSRGLADTDTQYF. Using reference TRBV7-9 and TRBJ2-3 for the parts outside the CDR3, the full variable domain is DTGVSQNPRHKITKRGQNVTFRCDPISEHNRLYWYRQTLGQGPEFLTYFQNEAQLEKSRLLSDRFSAERPKGSFSTLEIQRTEQGDSAMYLCASSRGLADTDTQYFGPGTRLTVL.

For this clone: The sample carries other DNA sequences with the same CDR3. The chain carries TRBV9 and TRBJ2-2; D is undetermined. The V gene's germline CDR1 is SGDLS and CDR2 YYNGEE. Trimming pared 0 bases from V and 1 base from J, leaving 7 bases between. The CDR3 contains 15 residues. CDR3 amino acids: CASSVGTVNTGELFF. The CDR3 DNA reads as TGTGCCAGCAGCGTAGGAACGGTGAACACCGGGGAGCTGTTTTTT.

The chain combines TRBV2 with TRBJ2-5; perhaps TRBD1 as D (5 bases). Germline V lookup: CDR1 SNHLY, CDR2 FYNNEI. CDR3 length equals 12 residues. V lost 11 bases to trimming and J lost 2 bases, with 12 bases between them. The CDR3 region is CAQGNRQETQYF. CDR3 DNA: TGTGCCCAAGGGAACAGGCAAGAGACCCAGTACTTC.